The T cell receptor beta chain under discussion was sequenced for a study of cytomegalovirus exposure and HLA in healthy donors. The PCR used 60 Vbeta and 13 Jbeta primers. The table came from immunoSEQ multiplex PCR; TCRdb's copy has only in-frame clones and leaves some out. The sample lists 150,000 to 200,000 clones, around 75% seen once, with 3% to 3.5% in the top ten. The CDR3 has 14 amino acids. Per the germline V gene, CDR1 is MDHEN and CDR2 is SYDVKM. Trimming stripped 7 bases from V and 1 base from J, with 8 bases between. V is TRBV28 and J is TRBJ1-6; D possibly corresponds to TRBD1 (5 bases). The sequenced sample was PBMCs. This sequence originates from a male donor in good health and CMV-seronegative. The CDR3 here is CASKAGSYNSPLHF. The CDR3 DNA follows: TGTGCCAGCAAGGCAGGGTCCTATAATTCACCCCTCCACTTT. The full variable domain, with the rest looked up from reference TRBV28 and TRBJ1-6, is DVKVTQSSRYLVKRTGEKVFLECVQDMDHENMFWYRQDPGLGLRLIYFSYDVKMKEKGDIPEGYSVSREKKERFSLILESASTNQTSMYLCASKAGSYNSPLHFGNGTRLTVT.